Following are 32 T cell receptor beta chains from one sample sequenced in a study of T cell responses to AZD1222 COVID-19 vaccine. Sequencing used immunoSEQ multiplex PCR; TCRdb keeps in-frame clones, though not all of them. The sample records 150,000 to 200,000 clones, around 90% being singletons. This sample comprised peripheral blood, obtained 28 days after the second AZD1222 dose. Receptors originate from an adult who received the AZD1222 COVID-19 vaccine.

This chain links TRBV7-2 with TRBJ1-2; 9 bases line up with TRBD1. The junction had 7 bases not matched to a gene; V was cut back by 3 bases and J by 5 bases. The germline gives CDR1 SGHTA, CDR2 FQGNSA. This CDR3 has 15 amino acids. The CDR3 region has the DNA TGTGCCAGCAGCTTCGTACAGGGGGCCAATTATGGCTACACCTTC. Protein product: CASSFVQGANYGYTF.

This chain joins TRBV30 and TRBJ1-2; 12 bases agree with TRBD1. V lost 3 bases and J lost 8; bases outside the gene matches: 7. Germline V gene lookup returns CDR1 GTSNPN and CDR2 SVGIG (reference sequence). CDR3 size: 14 residues. CDR3 amino acids: CAWRRAGTGGGYTF. In DNA, the CDR3 is TGTGCCTGGAGAAGGGCCGGGACAGGGGGCGGCTACACCTTC.

This sequence joins TRBV5-6 and TRBJ2-1; 10 bases map to TRBD1. The CDR3 has 16 amino acids. V was pared by 5 bases and J by 6 bases, with 11 bases of the junction left unmatched. Germline V gene lookup returns CDR1 SGHDT and CDR2 YYEEEE. The CDR3 sequence is CASRKIGGQGLNEQFF. DNA for the CDR3: TGTGCCAGCAGAAAAATCGGGGGACAGGGGCTCAATGAGCAGTTCTTC.

This clone was counted a single time. The CDR3: CASSLGTSPVHYGYTF. The CDR3 bases are TGCGCCAGCAGCTTGGGGACAAGTCCGGTGCACTATGGCTACACCTTC. This chain connects TRBV5-1 to TRBJ1-2, with D possibly TRBD1 on 5 matching bases. The germline V and J ends were trimmed by 0 bases and 3 bases, with 15 bases remaining between them. CDR3 length: 16 residues. The germline V gene encodes CDR1 SGHRS and CDR2 YFSETQ.

This chain uses TRBV2 with TRBJ1-6, with TRBD1 as a possible D gene (5 bases). With 6 bases removed from V and 14 bases from J, the gap between germline ends came to 14 bases. Germline CDR1 reads SNHLY; CDR2 reads FYNNEI. The CDR3 runs to 12 residues. The CDR3 spells CASRKDAGSLHF. The CDR3 DNA reads as TGTGCCAGCAGGAAAGACGCAGGGTCCCTCCACTTT.

This clone was recorded a few times. The J gene is TRBJ1-2, the V gene TRBV24-1; TRBD1 matches at 7 bases. This CDR3 has 14 residues. Trimming cost V 9 bases and J 8 bases; bases outside gene matches: 14. Germline CDR1 is KGHDR and CDR2 is SFDVKD. CDR3 nucleotides: TGTGCCACCCGGCATTCCACAGGGGCTCGCGGCTACACCTTC. Translating gives CATRHSTGARGYTF.

V and J are TRBV14 and TRBJ2-3, with 8 bases matching TRBD2. Germline CDR1 reads SGHDN; CDR2 reads FVKESK. V lost 0 bases, J lost 11 bases, and 7 bases stayed unmatched. The CDR3 has 14 residues. CDR3 amino acids: CASSQDLTSVLQYF. The CDR3 DNA reads as TGTGCCAGCAGCCAAGATCTGACTAGCGTATTGCAGTATTTT.

V gene TRBV30 combines with J gene TRBJ2-3, with 9 bases identical to TRBD1. V lost 0 bases to trimming and J lost 2 bases; unmatched junction nucleotides: 3. CDR3 size: 15 residues. CDR1 is GTSNPN, CDR2 SVGIG, per germline (reference sequence). CDR3 protein: CAWSVRQGVTDTQYF. The CDR3 region has the DNA TGTGCCTGGAGTGTACGACAGGGGGTCACAGATACGCAGTATTTT.

The chain employs TRBV27 and TRBJ1-1; no clear D gene. CDR1 is MNHEY and CDR2 is SMNVEV in the germline V gene (reference sequence). Trimming shortened V by 2 bases and J by 2 bases, and 9 bases separated the two germline ends. CDR3 length: 14 residues. The CDR3 reads CASSLISRNTEAFF. The CDR3 DNA is TGTGCCAGCAGTTTAATTTCAAGAAACACTGAAGCTTTCTTT.

The chain carries TRBV6-5 and TRBJ2-5, with 10 bases identical to TRBD2. Germline V gives CDR1 MNHEY, CDR2 SVGAGI. This CDR3 is 15 amino acids long. The V gene end was trimmed by 4 bases and the J gene end by 5 bases; junction bases not matched to a gene: 7. CDR3 DNA sequence: TGTGCCAGCAGTTCAGCGGGGGGGCCTTGGGAGACCCAGTACTTC. It is translated as CASSSAGGPWETQYF.

The genes are TRBV5-4 and TRBJ1-5; TRBD1 matches at 8 bases. Unmatched junction bases numbered 1, after V lost 4 bases and J lost 1 base. The CDR3 is made up of 14 amino acids. Germline values: CDR1 SGHNT, CDR2 YYREEE (reference sequence). CDR3 DNA: TGTGCCAGCAGCCCAGGGGGCAGCAATCAGCCCCAGCATTTT. Protein product: CASSPGGSNQPQHF.

The chain employs TRBV19 and TRBJ1-5, with 10 bases fitting TRBD1. Germline V CDR1 and CDR2: LNHDA, SQIVND (reference sequence). This CDR3 has 17 residues. V trimming: 7 bases; J trimming: 6 bases; junction bases outside the gene matches: 15. The CDR3 loop reads CASNPDPGQGSGQPQHF. CDR3 coding DNA: TGTGCCAGTAATCCTGACCCGGGACAGGGGTCTGGTCAGCCCCAGCATTTT.

The J gene is TRBJ1-1, the V gene TRBV9, with D uncertain. The CDR3 totals 14 residues. The V gene lost 3 bases and the J gene lost 1 base, with 10 bases spanning the gap. Germline assignment: CDR1 SGDLS and CDR2 YYNGEE. CDR3 loop: CASSGGLRNTEAFF. CDR3 nucleotides: TGTGCCAGCAGCGGCGGACTGAGGAACACTGAAGCTTTCTTT.

The rearrangement links TRBV9 to TRBJ1-2, with TRBD1 matching 7 bases. From germline, CDR1 is SGDLS and CDR2 YYNGEE. Trimming at V came to 0 bases and at J to 4 bases, leaving 3 bases not matched to a gene. The CDR3 has 14 residues. The chain's CDR3 is CASSVEPGGYGYTF. DNA for the CDR3: TGTGCCAGCAGCGTAGAGCCAGGGGGCTATGGCTACACCTTC. Combining the CDR3 with reference TRBV9 and TRBJ1-2 gives the whole variable domain DSGVTQTPKHLITATGQRVTLRCSPRSGDLSVYWYQQSLDQGLQFLIQYYNGEERAKGNILERFSAQQFPDLHSELNLSSLELGDSALYFCASSVEPGGYGYTFGSGTRLTVV.

This chain connects TRBV6-6 to TRBJ2-5; TRBD2 might be the D (5 bases). The CDR3 runs 14 residues. V lost 2 bases and J 3 bases, leaving 10 bases between the germline ends. The germline V gene encodes CDR1 MNHNY and CDR2 SVGAGI (reference sequence). CDR3 loop: CASSYGGFEETQYF. For the CDR3, the DNA is TGTGCCAGCAGTTACGGCGGGTTCGAAGAGACCCAGTACTTC.

CDR3 in amino acids: CASSLAGLNTGELFF. CDR3 coding DNA: TGTGCCAGCAGCCTTGCGGGCCTCAACACCGGGGAGCTGTTTTTT. V is TRBV5-8 and J is TRBJ2-2, with D possibly being TRBD2 (5 bases). CDR3 length: 15 residues. Looked up from germline, CDR1 is SGHTS and CDR2 is YDEGEE. Trimming removed 4 bases from V and 2 bases from J, with 12 bases in between.

The chain is built from TRBV5-4 and TRBJ1-6; 9 positions agree with TRBD1. Trimming removed 3 bases from V and 7 bases from J; junction bases left unmatched: 8. This CDR3 region has 16 residues. Germline assignment: CDR1 SGHNT and CDR2 YYREEE (reference sequence). For the CDR3, the DNA is TGTGCCAGCAGCTGGCGGACAGGGGAAGTAAATTCACCCCTCCACTTT. As protein: CASSWRTGEVNSPLHF.

The chain has TRBV7-2 and TRBJ2-1; TRBD2 agrees at 7 bases. Trimming at V came to 1 base and at J to 2 bases, leaving 5 bases not matched to a gene. Looked up from germline, CDR1 is SGHTA and CDR2 is FQGNSA. This CDR3 has 16 amino acids. CDR3 protein: CASSLVGGRAYNEQFF. The CDR3 coding sequence is TGTGCCAGCAGCTTAGTTGGGGGGAGGGCCTACAATGAGCAGTTCTTC.

This rearrangement joins TRBV7-2 to TRBJ1-1; tentative D call: TRBD1 (5 bases). The length of the CDR3 is 13 residues. The ends were cut back, 4 bases at V and 4 bases at J, with 10 bases in the middle. Germline CDR1 and CDR2: SGHTA and FQGNSA. The CDR3 nucleotides are TGTGCCAGCAGCTCCAAGACAGCCACTGAAGCTTTCTTT. Amino acids: CASSSKTATEAFF.

A single count supports this clone. This chain links TRBV27 with TRBJ1-1, with D unresolved. CDR1 MNHEY and CDR2 SMNVEV come from the germline V gene (reference sequence). V gave up 5 bases and J gave up 5 bases, with 12 bases separating them. The CDR3 covers 13 residues. The CDR3 DNA reads as TGTGCCAGCAGTCCCCCGGGTTGGACTGAAGCTTTCTTT. Translation: CASSPPGWTEAFF.

This chain joins TRBV9 and TRBJ1-1, with a possible D match to TRBD1 (5 bases). V lost 4 bases to trimming and J lost 3 bases, with 16 bases between them. Germline V CDR1 and CDR2: SGDLS, YYNGEE. This CDR3 is 15 amino acids long. CDR3 sequence reads: CASSLPGPADTEAFF. The DNA for the CDR3 is TGTGCCAGCAGCCTCCCGGGACCCGCGGACACTGAAGCTTTCTTT.

V and J are TRBV3-1 (or the pseudogene TRBV3-2) and TRBJ2-1; weak D call: TRBD1 (5 bases). The V end lost 1 base, the J end lost 6 bases, and 13 bases lay between the germline ends. This CDR3 comprises 15 residues. CDR1 LGHDT and CDR2 YNNKEL come from the germline V gene (reference sequence). This chain's CDR3 is CASSQGLVGANEQFF. The CDR3 DNA reads as TGTGCCAGCAGCCAAGGGCTAGTAGGGGCCAATGAGCAGTTCTTC.

The gene calls are TRBV19 and TRBJ2-7; 11 bases agree with TRBD1. J lost 5 bases, V lost 4 bases, and 1 base had no gene match. The CDR3 is 13 amino acids. Germline V gene sequence: CDR1 LNHDA, CDR2 SQIVND (reference sequence). CDR3 region: CASSTGQGDEQYF. In nucleotides, the CDR3 is TGTGCCAGTAGTACGGGACAGGGGGACGAGCAGTACTTC.

This chain links TRBV5-1 with TRBJ2-7; D may be TRBD1 (6 bases). Deletions cut 3 bases from V and 6 bases from J, with 16 bases between. This CDR3 contains 14 residues. Germline V gene data show CDR1 as SGHRS and CDR2 as YFSETQ. Here the CDR3 DNA reads TGCGCCAGCAGCTCTAAAACAGGGAGCCCCGAGCAGTACTTC. Protein: CASSSKTGSPEQYF.

This clone has only a few counts. The chain recombines TRBV20-1 with TRBJ1-2, with TRBD1 as a possible D gene (5 bases). Germline assignment: CDR1 DFQATT and CDR2 SNEGSKA (reference sequence). V dropped 4 bases and J dropped 11 bases, with 14 bases sitting between them. This CDR3 contains 11 residues. This chain's CDR3 is CSATGFIGYTF. In nucleotides, the CDR3 is TGCAGTGCTACAGGGTTTATTGGGTACACCTTC.

The chain is built from TRBV9 and TRBJ1-1; D gene unclear. V was trimmed by 0 bases and J by 4 bases, leaving 10 bases between them. CDR1 and CDR2 (germline): SGDLS, YYNGEE. The CDR3 has 14 amino acids. The CDR3 sequence: CASSVAPGSTEAFF. CDR3 bases: TGTGCCAGCAGCGTAGCTCCGGGGAGCACTGAAGCTTTCTTT.

The V call is TRBV30, the J call TRBJ1-1; TRBD1 might be the D (6 bases). The CDR3 runs to 16 residues. V lost 0 bases and J lost 6, with 20 bases in between. Per germline, CDR1 GTSNPN and CDR2 SVGIG (reference sequence). CDR3 amino acids: CAWSVNRVGPRAEAFF. The CDR3 bases are TGTGCCTGGAGTGTGAACAGGGTAGGCCCAAGAGCTGAAGCTTTCTTT.

The chain uses TRBV10-2 and TRBJ1-2; D is unresolved. In germline, CDR1 is WSHSY, CDR2 SAAADI. The V end was cut by 0 bases, the J end by 8 bases, with 10 bases between. This CDR3 is built from 13 residues. The CDR3 sequence: CASSESGRGGYTF. In nucleotides, the CDR3 is TGCGCCAGCAGTGAGTCGGGCAGAGGGGGCTACACCTTC.

The rearrangement joins TRBV28 to TRBJ1-5; D is unresolved. V dropped 5 bases and J dropped 0 bases, with 14 bases sitting between them. The germline V gene has CDR1 MDHEN and CDR2 SYDVKM. The CDR3 contains 16 residues. CDR3 nucleotide sequence: TGTGCCAGCAGTCCTCCGCATAAGAATAGCAATCAGCCCCAGCATTTT. Translated: CASSPPHKNSNQPQHF.

The chain joins TRBV27 to TRBJ1-6; D not resolved. Germline lookup yields CDR1 MNHEY and CDR2 SMNVEV (reference sequence). V shed 6 bases and J shed 2 bases, with 17 bases lying between them. The CDR3 is made up of 17 amino acids. CDR3 in DNA: TGTGCCAGCAGCTTCCTTTTTGGGAGCACCTATAATTCACCCCTCCACTTT. Its translation: CASSFLFGSTYNSPLHF.

This chain connects TRBV19 to TRBJ1-2; 8 nucleotides agree with TRBD1. Germline values: CDR1 LNHDA, CDR2 SQIVND (reference sequence). V was clipped by 5 bases and J by 4 bases; unmatched bases: 15. The CDR3 covers 17 residues. Here the CDR3 DNA reads TGTGCCAGTAGTGAATGGACAGGGCCTACTGCTTCCTATGGCTACACCTTC. Translated, it gives CASSEWTGPTASYGYTF.

This clone has more than one count but fewer than ten. This chain connects TRBV28 to TRBJ2-3; unclear D gene. Trimming removed 7 bases at V and 0 bases at J, with 5 bases between. CDR1 is MDHEN, CDR2 SYDVKM, per germline. The CDR3 is made up of 12 amino acids. The CDR3 loop is CASISSTDTQYF. CDR3 DNA sequence: TGTGCCAGCATTTCAAGCACAGATACGCAGTATTTT.